This T cell receptor beta chain was sequenced for a study of blood T cell repertoires in COVID-19. Looking at the study overall: Both acute and convalescent COVID-19 samples were obtained from the United States, Italy and Spain.

Methods used by the authors: Amplification of reference gene primers provided the estimated nucleated cell counts. Repertoires were generated with immunoSEQ multiplex PCR, while TCRdb's copy carries only in-frame clones and drops some. Clonal size and the V and J genes are those of that table, whereas D and trimming came from the DNA. Of about 190,000 clones listed, 86% are singletons. Trimming took off 0 bases at V and 6 bases at J, with 12 bases between the two ends. CDR3 size: 15 residues. The V gene's germline CDR1 is SGHRS and CDR2 YFSETQ. This chain uses TRBV5-1 with TRBJ2-2, with a tentative D call TRBD1 (5 bases). Sequencing was performed on PBMCs or T cells enriched from blood (not recorded which). The TCR was taken from a woman in her thirties or forties in a cohort exposed to, infected with or recovered from COVID-19 (not recorded which). As DNA, the CDR3 is TGCGCCAGCAGCTTGGTGTCAGGGTCATCCGGGGAGCTGTTTTTT. It codes for CASSLVSGSSGELFF.